This TCR beta chain was obtained from a study of blood T cell repertoires in COVID-19. Study as a whole: T cells, B-cell-depleted T cells, or PBMCs supplied cDNA or gDNA.

How the authors handled the data: Nucleated cell counts were estimated from reference gene primer amplification. Repertoires were generated with immunoSEQ multiplex PCR, while TCRdb's copy carries only in-frame clones and drops some. D and trimming were read from the DNA, whereas the V and J calls and clone size are those reported in that table. Of 430,000 or so clones listed, roughly 90% are singletons. Followed longitudinally, the Seattle patients had been enrolled during active infection. After removal of 1 base from V and 4 bases from J, the junction contained 5 bases not matched to a gene. The CDR3 extends over 16 amino acids. From germline, CDR1 is KGHDR and CDR2 SFDVKD.

The receptor's source is a man younger than 35 with COVID-19, enrolled during active disease. The material sequenced was peripheral blood. The chain links TRBV24-1 to TRBJ2-2, with 7 bases identical to TRBD2. DNA of the CDR3: TGTGCCACCAGTGATTTAGCAGGGAGGGCCACCGGGGAGCTGTTTTTT. Its protein product is CATSDLAGRATGELFF.